The TCR beta chain described here comes from a study of cytomegalovirus exposure and HLA in healthy donors. The CDR3 has 15 residues. From germline, CDR1 is GTSNPN and CDR2 SVGIG (reference sequence). V gave up 0 bases and J gave up 5 bases, with 14 bases separating them. The primer mix had 60 Vbeta and 13 Jbeta primers. Sequenced by immunoSEQ multiplex PCR; TCRdb stores in-frame clones only, minus some. The sample table includes over 150,000 clones. The chain combines TRBV30 with TRBJ1-5; tentative D call: TRBD1 (5 bases). Sequenced sample: PBMCs. This receptor was identified in a boy between 10 and 17 years old in good health and CMV-seronegative. The DNA for the CDR3 is TGTGCCTGGAGTGTTTATCGGGGGTCTGATCAGCCCCAGCATTTT. Its protein is CAWSVYRGSDQPQHF.